This T cell receptor beta chain was sequenced in a study of long-term antiretroviral therapy in people with HIV. Germline CDR1 LNHDA, CDR2 SQIVND (reference sequence). The CDR3 sequence is 15 residues long. V was cut by 3 bases and J by 5 bases, with 17 bases left in between. Run at survey level, the immunoSEQ assay was version v3.0. Sequenced by immunoSEQ multiplex PCR; TCRdb stores in-frame clones only, minus some. The sample lists over 15,000 clones; about 86% were seen once. Sequences were derived from unsorted PBMCs, sampled more than 2.2 years before starting antiretroviral therapy. The sequence was obtained from a woman aged 25 to 39 with HIV. V is TRBV19 and J is TRBJ2-7; D is ambiguous. The CDR3 here is CASSIETAKQDEQYF. CDR3 bases: TGTGCCAGTAGTATCGAGACGGCAAAACAAGACGAGCAGTACTTC.